The source of this TCR beta chain is a study of T cell responses to AZD1222 COVID-19 vaccine. In the study overall: Second-dose groups at about 4 or about 12 weeks were pooled.

The CDR3 is 15 residues long. Germline V CDR1 and CDR2: WNHNN, SYGVQD (reference sequence). Trimming cost V 3 bases and J 7 bases; bases outside gene matches: 6. Generated by immunoSEQ multiplex PCR, the TCRdb table keeps only in-frame clones and is missing some. The sample includes some 54,000 clones, roughly 90% of them seen just once. Turning to this clone: No antigen is known for it.

Points from the study as a whole: No repertoire was sampled before or during the peak T cell response, only after it. Clonal diversity may have been underestimated, and the donors were mostly white British, with more females than males. The breadth and depth of Spike-specific TCRs increased once two AZD1222 doses had been given.

This receptor was taken from an adult in good health. This chain links TRBV10-1 with TRBJ2-1, with 10 nucleotides matching TRBD2. Sequences were derived from peripheral blood, sampled on day 0 of AZD1222 vaccination. The CDR3 DNA reads TGCGCCAGCAGTGAAGGGACTAGCGTCCTGAATGAGCAGTTCTTC. Its translation is CASSEGTSVLNEQFF.